A selection of T cell receptor beta chains follows, all from one sample in a study of CD8+ T cells in alopecia areata. The assay was immunoSEQ multiplex PCR, and TCRdb's table has in-frame clones only and misses some. The repertoire has more than 90,000 clones, roughly 55% of them found once; the top ten carry 10% to 15%. Specimen: CD8+ T cells sorted from blood, collected at week 24, from a patient treated with tofacitinib. All receptors come from a human donor with alopecia areata. The CDR3 runs from the conserved cysteine through the conserved F or W. The D gene is left open where the match is weak. Only part of the rows carry a size: once, few, many, or a class if the clone is expanded.

.	14	TRBV2	TRBJ2-1	.	TGTGCCACTCTACGGGCCAGCGGATACAATGAGCAGTTCTTC	CATLRASGYNEQFF
.	15	TRBV9	TRBJ2-7	.	TGTGCCAGCAGCGTAGATTTGGGTAGCTCCTACGAGCAGTACTTC	CASSVDLGSSYEQYF
.	13	TRBV30	TRBJ2-2	TRBD2	TGTGCCTGGGAAAGGAGCGGGGGTACGGAGCTGTTTTTT	CAWERSGGTELFF
few	14	TRBV11-3	TRBJ2-1	.	TGTGCCAGCAGCCTGGAGGGGGGGGCGATTGAGCAGTTCTTC	CASSLEGGAIEQFF
.	11	TRBV7-9	TRBJ2-7	.	TGTGCCAGCAGCTTTCCCTACGAGCAGTACTTC	CASSFPYEQYF
.	12	TRBV11-2	TRBJ2-5	.	TGTGCCAGCAGCTTAGATCAAGAGACCCAGTACTTC	CASSLDQETQYF
.	12	TRBV5-6	TRBJ1-3	.	TGTGCCAGCACCGGTAGTCGGGACACCATATATTTT	CASTGSRDTIYF
.	13	TRBV5-1	TRBJ1-2	.	TGCGCCAGCAGCTACCGCACCACCTATGGCTACACCTTC	CASSYRTTYGYTF
few	15	TRBV30	TRBJ2-3	TRBD2	TGTGCCTGGGGGGGTTTAGCGGGGAGCACAGATACGCAGTATTTT	CAWGGLAGSTDTQYF
.	14	TRBV13	TRBJ2-7	TRBD1	TGTGCCAGCAGTTGGGACAGGGCGTGGGACGAGCAGTACTTC	CASSWDRAWDEQYF
.	14	TRBV7-9	TRBJ2-7	.	TGTGCCAGCAGCCAACAAGACGACAATTACGAGCAGTACTTC	CASSQQDDNYEQYF